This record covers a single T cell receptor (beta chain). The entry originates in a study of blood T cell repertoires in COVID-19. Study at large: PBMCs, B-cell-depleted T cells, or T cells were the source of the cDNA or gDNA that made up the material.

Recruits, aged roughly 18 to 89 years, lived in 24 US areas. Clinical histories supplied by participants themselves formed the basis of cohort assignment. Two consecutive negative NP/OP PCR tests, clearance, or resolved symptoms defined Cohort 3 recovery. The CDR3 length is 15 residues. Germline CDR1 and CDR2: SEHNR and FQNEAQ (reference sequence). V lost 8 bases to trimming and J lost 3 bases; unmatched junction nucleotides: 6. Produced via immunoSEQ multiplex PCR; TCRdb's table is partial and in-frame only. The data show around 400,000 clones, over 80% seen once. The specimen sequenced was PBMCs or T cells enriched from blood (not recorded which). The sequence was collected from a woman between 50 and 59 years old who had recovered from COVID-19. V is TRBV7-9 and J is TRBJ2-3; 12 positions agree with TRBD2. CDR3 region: CASGLAGIRTDTQYF. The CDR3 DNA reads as TGTGCCAGCGGACTAGCGGGAATTCGTACAGATACGCAGTATTTT.